The 10 T cell receptor beta chains listed next were all sequenced from one sample in a study of regulatory T cells in long-lasting Graves disease. TCR beta libraries were built with iRepertoire HTBI primers and Arm-PCR of CDR3 regions. TCRdb re-called the multiplex PCR reads through MiXCR, storing one row per CDR3 protein. This sample carries more than 400,000 distinct CDR3 sequences, 16% of them seen once, and the ten largest clones take 12%. Indicated time point: newly diagnosed GD, antithyroid drugs for less than 3 months. There was RNA extracted from PBMCs, and the TCR library was made from it. These records were also assigned to another study, of T cells in Graves' hyperthyroidism and ophthalmopathy.

This specimen consisted of peripheral blood mononuclear cells (PBMCs), obtained at new diagnosis, from a patient treated with antithyroid drugs. These receptors were taken from a middle-aged man with Graves disease.

J is TRBJ2-1 and V is TRBV12-3 or TRBV12-4, with D maybe TRBD2 (5 bases). This CDR3 has 14 amino acids. Trimming removed 1 base at V and 9 bases at J, with 13 bases between. The CDR3 sequence is CASSLGTSGFEQFF. The DNA of the CDR3 is TGTGCCAGCAGTTTAGGGACCAGCGGCTTTGAGCAGTTCTTC.

The chain uses TRBV24-1 and TRBJ2-2; D is perhaps TRBD1 or TRBD2 (5 bases each). The CDR3 contains 17 residues. Germline lookup yields CDR1 KGHDR and CDR2 SFDVKD. Trimming took off 3 bases at V and 6 bases at J, with 19 bases between the two ends. For the CDR3, the DNA is TGTGCCACCAGTGATCTGGGCGACACCTTGGGGGCCGGGGAGCTGTTTTTT. The encoded protein is CATSDLGDTLGAGELFF.

This clonotype occurred many times. CDR3 sequence (DNA): TGTGCCTGGAGTGCTTTTACGGTTGAGCAGTACTTC. Its protein is CAWSAFTVEQYF. The chain employs TRBV30 and TRBJ2-7, with D hard to call. The CDR3 has 12 amino acids. V was pared by 1 base and J by 7 bases, with 11 bases between. Germline CDR1 and CDR2: GTSNPN and SVGIG (reference sequence).

The chain has TRBV5-6 and TRBJ1-3; possible D gene TRBD1, 5 bases. From germline, CDR1 is SGHDT and CDR2 YYEEEE. The CDR3 contains 14 residues. V was cut by 5 bases and J by 4 bases, with 13 bases left in between. The CDR3 DNA is TGTGCCAGCAGTTACGGGACGGCGGGAAACACCATATATTTT. As protein: CASSYGTAGNTIYF. Supplemented by reference TRBV5-6 and TRBJ1-3, the full variable domain reads DAGVTQSPTHLIKTRGQQVTLRCSPKSGHDTVSWYQQALGQGPQFIFQYYEEEERQRGNFPDRFSGHQFPNYSSELNVNALLLGDSALYLCASSYGTAGNTIYFGEGSWLTVV.

The V call is TRBV24-1, the J call TRBJ2-3; TRBD2 is a possible D gene (5 bases). Germline V gene lookup returns CDR1 KGHDR and CDR2 SFDVKD. The CDR3 is 16 amino acids. The V end was cut by 4 bases, the J end by 1 base, with 14 bases between. As DNA, the CDR3 is TGTGCCACCAGTGAGCCGGCGGGTCTCGGCACAGATACGCAGTATTTT. As protein: CATSEPAGLGTDTQYF.

This clonotype was observed a handful of times. The chain links TRBV27 to TRBJ2-1; no definite D call. V was pared by 6 bases and J by 8 bases, with 11 bases between. The CDR3 sequence is 12 residues long. CDR1 and CDR2 (germline): MNHEY, SMNVEV (reference sequence). CDR3 in DNA: TGTGCCAGCAGCTACGGAGCCTATGAGCAGTTCTTC. This gives the protein CASSYGAYEQFF.

The chain is built from TRBV25-1 and TRBJ1-2; 7 nucleotides agree with TRBD1. V trimming: 3 bases; J trimming: 4 bases; junction bases outside the gene matches: 11. From germline, CDR1 is MGHDK and CDR2 SYGVNS. The CDR3 has 16 residues. This chain's CDR3 is CASSDPYRGEGYGYTF. CDR3 in DNA: TGTGCCAGCAGTGATCCTTACAGGGGCGAAGGCTATGGCTACACCTTC.

Many counts were recorded for this clonotype. The chain links TRBV28 to TRBJ2-1, with D possibly TRBD1 on 6 matching bases. V lost 6 bases and J lost 7, with 13 bases in between. This CDR3 has 13 amino acids. CDR1 is MDHEN, CDR2 SYDVKM, per germline. The CDR3 sequence is CASSFPGENEQFF. The CDR3 coding sequence is TGTGCCAGCAGCTTCCCAGGGGAGAATGAGCAGTTCTTC.

This clonotype occurred a few times. V and J are TRBV5-1 and TRBJ2-4; D is ambiguous. The CDR3 is made up of 16 amino acids. Germline V gene lookup returns CDR1 SGHRS and CDR2 YFSETQ. Deletions cut 2 bases from V and 0 bases from J, with 12 bases between. The CDR3 loop reads CASSFSGLLAKNIQYF. The CDR3 DNA reads as TGCGCCAGCAGCTTTTCTGGGCTGCTAGCCAAAAACATTCAGTACTTC.

The CDR3 loop reads CAVRKLGIPQPQHF. The CDR3 DNA reads TGTGCCGTCCGAAAGTTGGGGATACCTCAGCCCCAGCATTTT. V is TRBV6-4 and J is TRBJ1-5; D not resolved. There are 14 residues in the CDR3. The V end lost 11 bases, the J end lost 6 bases, and 20 bases lay between the germline ends. Germline V gene sequence: CDR1 MRHNA, CDR2 SNTAGT.